These T cell receptor beta chains were read from a single sample in a study of cytotoxic CD8 clonotypes in ibrutinib-treated CLL. TCRdb keeps only in-frame clones here, not all; method: immunoSEQ multiplex PCR. The table shows some 300,000 clones, with roughly 80% occurring only once. Source: PBMCs, taken before ibrutinib treatment. Every receptor here comes from a human donor with chronic lymphocytic leukemia. The CDR3 runs from the conserved cysteine through the conserved F or W. Each record gives: V gene, J gene, clone size, D gene, CDR3 protein, CDR3 DNA. A D gene is named only where the DNA matches it firmly. A row's size may be missing; if present it is once, few, many or a size class.

V: TRBV4-3
J: TRBJ2-1
size: NA
D: TRBD2
CDR3: CASSQLAGASEQFF
DNA: TGCGCCAGCAGCCAACTAGCGGGAGCGAGTGAGCAGTTCTTC

V: TRBV5-1
J: TRBJ2-5
size: NA
D: NA
CDR3: CASSRGTEETQYF
DNA: TGCGCCAGCAGTAGGGGGACGGAAGAGACCCAGTACTTC

V: TRBV4-3
J: TRBJ2-1
size: NA
D: TRBD2
CDR3: CASSQDPGLAGGYNEQFF
DNA: TGCGCCAGCAGCCAAGACCCGGGACTAGCGGGAGGATATAATGAGCAGTTCTTC

V: TRBV6-5
J: TRBJ2-7
size: few
D: TRBD1
CDR3: CASSYRDRNYEQYF
DNA: TGTGCCAGCAGTTACCGGGACAGAAACTACGAGCAGTACTTC

V: TRBV4-1
J: TRBJ2-2
size: NA
D: NA
CDR3: CASSPTTGELFF
DNA: TGCGCCAGCAGCCCTACGACCGGGGAGCTGTTTTTT

V: TRBV6-5
J: TRBJ2-1
size: once
D: TRBD1
CDR3: CASSEDRGPYNEQFF
DNA: TGTGCCAGCAGCGAGGACAGGGGCCCCTACAATGAGCAGTTCTTC

V: TRBV10-3
J: TRBJ2-7
size: NA
D: NA
CDR3: CAISESSRGRDEQYF
DNA: TGTGCCATCAGTGAGTCCTCCAGGGGGAGGGACGAGCAGTACTTC

V: TRBV5-1
J: TRBJ2-3
size: once
D: TRBD2
CDR3: CASTPRGSGSTDTQYF
DNA: TGCGCCAGCACCCCACGGGGTAGCGGGAGCACAGATACGCAGTATTTT

V: TRBV19
J: TRBJ2-2
size: once
D: TRBD1
CDR3: CASSNRGLLTGELFF
DNA: TGTGCCAGTAGTAACAGGGGGCTGTTAACCGGGGAGCTGTTTTTT

V: TRBV5-4
J: TRBJ2-7
size: NA
D: NA
CDR3: CASSRRPYEQYF
DNA: TGTGCCAGCAGCCGCAGACCCTACGAGCAGTACTTC

V: TRBV29-1
J: TRBJ2-1
size: NA
D: TRBD2
CDR3: CSVEVAGVFNEQFF
DNA: TGCAGCGTTGAAGTGGCGGGAGTCTTCAATGAGCAGTTCTTC

V: TRBV4-2
J: TRBJ1-2
size: NA
D: NA
CDR3: CASSQVSTNYGYTF
DNA: TGTGCCAGCAGCCAAGTATCTACCAACTATGGCTACACCTTC

V: TRBV27
J: TRBJ1-2
size: NA
D: TRBD1
CDR3: CASSLSRTGGYTF
DNA: TGTGCCAGCAGTTTATCGAGGACAGGGGGCTACACCTTC

V: TRBV7-9
J: TRBJ1-1
size: NA
D: NA
CDR3: CASSLEGRATEAFF
DNA: TGTGCCAGCAGCTTAGAGGGCAGGGCGACTGAAGCTTTCTTT

V: TRBV4-2
J: TRBJ2-3
size: NA
D: TRBD2
CDR3: CASSQGTGTTSTDTQYF
DNA: TGTGCCAGCAGCCAAGGGACCGGGACTACTAGCACAGATACGCAGTATTTT

V: TRBV7-2
J: TRBJ2-1
size: few
D: TRBD2
CDR3: CASSMTSGLYNEQFF
DNA: TGTGCCAGCAGCATGACTAGCGGGCTTTACAATGAGCAGTTCTTC

V: TRBV25-1
J: TRBJ2-7
size: NA
D: NA
CDR3: CASSVPPNEQYF
DNA: TGTGCCAGCAGTGTTCCCCCCAACGAGCAGTACTTC

V: TRBV7-8
J: TRBJ1-2
size: NA
D: NA
CDR3: CASSLGTSPRAYGYTF
DNA: TGTGCCAGCAGCTTAGGTACTAGCCCGCGGGCCTATGGCTACACCTTC

V: TRBV4-2
J: TRBJ2-3
size: NA
D: NA
CDR3: CASSQLVVDTQYF
DNA: TGTGCCAGCAGCCAATTGGTCGTAGATACGCAGTATTTT

V: TRBV10-1
J: TRBJ2-1
size: NA
D: TRBD1
CDR3: CASSRDRGNEQFF
DNA: TGCGCCAGCAGTCGGGACAGGGGCAATGAGCAGTTCTTC

V: TRBV11-3
J: TRBJ2-1
size: NA
D: TRBD2
CDR3: CASSFGTSGSGDEQFF
DNA: TGTGCCAGCAGCTTCGGGACTAGCGGGAGCGGCGATGAGCAGTTCTTC

V: TRBV19
J: TRBJ1-5
size: NA
D: TRBD1
CDR3: CASTADRGSNQPQHF
DNA: TGTGCCAGTACCGCCGACAGGGGCTCCAATCAGCCCCAGCATTTT

V: TRBV4-1
J: TRBJ1-1
size: NA
D: NA
CDR3: CASSQDGSGNTEAFF
DNA: TGCGCCAGCAGCCAAGATGGGTCAGGGAACACTGAAGCTTTCTTT

V: TRBV2
J: TRBJ2-2
size: NA
D: TRBD2
CDR3: CASSELAGGPPGELFF
DNA: TGTGCCAGCAGCGAACTAGCGGGAGGTCCTCCCGGGGAGCTGTTTTTT

V: TRBV29-1
J: TRBJ2-7
size: NA
D: NA
CDR3: CSAVTGSSYEQYF
DNA: TGCAGCGCTGTTACAGGGTCCTCCTACGAGCAGTACTTC

V: TRBV6-5
J: TRBJ1-4
size: NA
D: TRBD1
CDR3: CASSPQGAQHEKLFF
DNA: TGTGCCAGCAGTCCTCAGGGGGCGCAACATGAAAAACTGTTTTTT

V: TRBV25-1
J: TRBJ1-5
size: NA
D: NA
CDR3: CASSEGGGGNQPQHF
DNA: TGTGCCAGCAGTGAGGGAGGGGGGGGCAATCAGCCCCAGCATTTT

V: TRBV10-1
J: TRBJ2-2
size: NA
D: NA
CDR3: CASSDPGGAGELFF
DNA: TGCGCCAGCAGTGACCCCGGCGGGGCCGGGGAGCTGTTTTTT

V: TRBV9
J: TRBJ2-1
size: NA
D: TRBD2
CDR3: CASSVGLASRYNEQFF
DNA: TGTGCCAGCAGCGTGGGACTAGCTTCCCGCTACAATGAGCAGTTCTTC

V: TRBV5-1
J: TRBJ1-1
size: NA
D: NA
CDR3: CASSLGPVNTEAFF
DNA: TGCGCCAGCAGCTTGGGACCGGTGAACACTGAAGCTTTCTTT

V: TRBV9
J: TRBJ2-2
size: NA
D: NA
CDR3: CASSGSGTGELFF
DNA: TGTGCCAGCAGCGGTAGCGGCACCGGGGAGCTGTTTTTT

V: TRBV9
J: TRBJ2-2
size: NA
D: TRBD1
CDR3: CASSVGQGHRELFF
DNA: TGTGCCAGCAGCGTAGGACAGGGCCACCGGGAGCTGTTTTTT

V: TRBV30
J: TRBJ1-1
size: NA
D: TRBD1
CDR3: CAWDRGMNTEAFF
DNA: TGTGCCTGGGACAGGGGGATGAACACTGAAGCTTTCTTT

V: TRBV6-5
J: TRBJ1-2
size: NA
D: NA
CDR3: CASSETRQARGYTF
DNA: TGTGCCAGCAGTGAAACCCGACAGGCCCGGGGCTACACCTTC

V: TRBV12-5
J: TRBJ2-2
size: NA
D: NA
CDR3: CASGLVPTVGGTGELFF
DNA: TGTGCTAGTGGTTTGGTCCCGACTGTAGGGGGCACCGGGGAGCTGTTTTTT

V: TRBV27
J: TRBJ2-7
size: NA
D: NA
CDR3: CASSARAGVYEQYF
DNA: TGTGCCAGCAGTGCCCGGGCAGGAGTCTACGAGCAGTACTTC

V: TRBV7-9
J: TRBJ2-3
size: NA
D: NA
CDR3: CASSLGTASTDTQYF
DNA: TGTGCCAGCAGCTTGGGCACAGCTAGCACAGATACGCAGTATTTT

V: TRBV15
J: TRBJ1-5
size: NA
D: NA
CDR3: CATSRTQGGQPQHF
DNA: TGTGCCACCAGCAGGACCCAGGGTGGCCAGCCCCAGCATTTT

V: TRBV9
J: TRBJ2-3
size: NA
D: NA
CDR3: CASSPRLADTQYF
DNA: TGTGCCAGCAGCCCCCGATTGGCAGATACGCAGTATTTT

V: TRBV2
J: TRBJ1-1
size: once
D: TRBD1
CDR3: CASDREWDTEAFF
DNA: TGTGCCAGCGACAGGGAGTGGGACACTGAAGCTTTCTTT

V: TRBV5-4
J: TRBJ2-2
size: NA
D: TRBD2
CDR3: CASSGTGTSGSNTGELFF
DNA: TGTGCCAGCAGCGGAACCGGGACTAGCGGATCGAACACCGGGGAGCTGTTTTTT

V: TRBV7-9
J: TRBJ1-1
size: few
D: TRBD1
CDR3: CASSLATGFYTEAFF
DNA: TGTGCCAGCAGCTTGGCGACAGGGTTCTACACTGAAGCTTTCTTT

V: TRBV5-1
J: TRBJ1-1
size: NA
D: NA
CDR3: CASSWGGVPRRNTEAFF
DNA: TGCGCCAGCAGCTGGGGCGGCGTACCCCGCCGGAACACTGAAGCTTTCTTT

V: TRBV28
J: TRBJ2-1
size: few
D: TRBD1
CDR3: CASSIVRGLYNEQFF
DNA: TGTGCCAGCAGTATCGTTAGGGGGCTTTACAATGAGCAGTTCTTC

V: TRBV19
J: TRBJ2-7
size: NA
D: NA
CDR3: CASSIAQGSYEQYF
DNA: TGTGCCAGTAGTATAGCCCAGGGCAGCTACGAGCAGTACTTC

V: TRBV4-2
J: TRBJ2-1
size: NA
D: TRBD2
CDR3: CASSQVSVAGGNEQFF
DNA: TGTGCCAGCAGCCAAGTATCGGTAGCGGGAGGCAATGAGCAGTTCTTC

V: TRBV6-5
J: TRBJ1-1
size: NA
D: NA
CDR3: CASSNGQTNTEAFF
DNA: TGTGCCAGCAGTAACGGACAGACGAACACTGAAGCTTTCTTT

V: TRBV7-2
J: TRBJ2-7
size: NA
D: NA
CDR3: CASSPIRSGTTYEQYF
DNA: TGTGCCAGCAGCCCAATCCGATCGGGCACGACCTACGAGCAGTACTTC

V: TRBV6-5
J: TRBJ2-5
size: NA
D: NA
CDR3: CASSYVGTQYF
DNA: TGTGCCAGCAGTTACGTGGGAACCCAGTACTTC

V: TRBV15
J: TRBJ2-7
size: NA
D: TRBD2
CDR3: CATSRGSGRASYEQYF
DNA: TGTGCCACCAGCAGAGGTAGCGGGAGGGCCTCCTACGAGCAGTACTTC

V: TRBV5-5
J: TRBJ1-4
size: NA
D: NA
CDR3: CASSVVGIPTNEKLFF
DNA: TGTGCCAGCAGCGTTGTGGGGATACCAACTAATGAAAAACTGTTTTTT

V: TRBV5-6
J: TRBJ2-1
size: NA
D: TRBD1
CDR3: CASSLAGTGVYNEQFF
DNA: TGTGCCAGCAGCTTGGCCGGGACAGGGGTGTACAATGAGCAGTTCTTC

V: TRBV4-1
J: TRBJ2-7
size: NA
D: TRBD1
CDR3: CASSQDGTGDYEQYF
DNA: TGCGCCAGCAGCCAAGATGGGACAGGGGATTACGAGCAGTACTTC

V: TRBV29-1
J: TRBJ1-1
size: NA
D: NA
CDR3: CSVEVSMDTEAFF
DNA: TGCAGCGTTGAAGTGAGTATGGACACTGAAGCTTTCTTT

V: TRBV7-3
J: TRBJ2-3
size: NA
D: TRBD1
CDR3: CASSQGAVDTQYF
DNA: TGTGCCAGCAGCCAGGGGGCGGTTGATACGCAGTATTTT

V: TRBV19
J: TRBJ1-1
size: NA
D: TRBD1
CDR3: CASSYIVDRGPNTEAFF
DNA: TGTGCCAGTAGTTATATTGTGGACAGGGGGCCGAACACTGAAGCTTTCTTT

V: TRBV4-3
J: TRBJ1-2
size: few
D: NA
CDR3: CASSQDNTEKGYTF
DNA: TGCGCCAGCAGCCAAGATAACACAGAGAAGGGCTACACCTTC

V: TRBV27
J: TRBJ2-5
size: few
D: NA
CDR3: CASSSAETQYF
DNA: TGTGCCAGCAGTTCGGCAGAGACCCAGTACTTC

V: TRBV5-1
J: TRBJ2-1
size: NA
D: TRBD2
CDR3: CASSLGLAGVTEQFF
DNA: TGCGCCAGCAGCTTAGGGCTAGCGGGAGTCACTGAGCAGTTCTTC